The source of this T cell receptor beta chain is a study of human T cells and chemical hapten exposure. From the RACE reads, TCRdb called clonotypes with MiXCR, one entry per CDR3 protein. Found here are around 380,000 distinct CDR3 sequences, approximately 4.4% of them singletons; the top ten hold under 3%. This clonotype was seen a few times. As for time point: patch test 1, 2 weeks after DPC sensitization. The treatment is: therapeutic diphenylcyclopropenone sensitization with weekly scalp DPC. The specimen was whole blood, collected in connection with sensitization to the hapten diphenylcyclopropenone (DPC). The TCR was taken from a woman between 45 and 65 years old with alopecia areata. Some clones in this sample may be carry-over from other donors' samples.

The CDR3 sequence is CASSSVGVGSPLHF. CDR3 DNA sequence: TGTGCCAGCAGCTCGGTGGGTGTAGGGTCACCCCTCCACTTT. This rearrangement joins TRBV7-2 to TRBJ1-6; no reliable D call. This CDR3 is 14 amino acids long. V lost 4 bases and J lost 10, with 14 bases in between. Germline-derived CDR1 and CDR2 are SGHTA and FQGNSA.